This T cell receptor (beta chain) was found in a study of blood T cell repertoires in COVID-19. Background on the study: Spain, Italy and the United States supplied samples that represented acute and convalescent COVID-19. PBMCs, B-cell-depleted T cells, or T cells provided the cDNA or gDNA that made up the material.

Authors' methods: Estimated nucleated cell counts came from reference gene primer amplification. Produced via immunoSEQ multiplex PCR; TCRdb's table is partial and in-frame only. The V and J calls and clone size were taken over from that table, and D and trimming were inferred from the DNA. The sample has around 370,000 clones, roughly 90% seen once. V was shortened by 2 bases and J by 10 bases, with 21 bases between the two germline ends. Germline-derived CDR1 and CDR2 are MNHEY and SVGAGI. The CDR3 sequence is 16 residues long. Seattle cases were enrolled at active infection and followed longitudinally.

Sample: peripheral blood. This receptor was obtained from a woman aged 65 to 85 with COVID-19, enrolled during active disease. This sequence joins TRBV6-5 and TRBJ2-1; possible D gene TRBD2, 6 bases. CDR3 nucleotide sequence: TGTGCCAGCAGTTACGGCGCGGGGTTGGGCGGCGTGGAGCAGTTCTTC. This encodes CASSYGAGLGGVEQFF.